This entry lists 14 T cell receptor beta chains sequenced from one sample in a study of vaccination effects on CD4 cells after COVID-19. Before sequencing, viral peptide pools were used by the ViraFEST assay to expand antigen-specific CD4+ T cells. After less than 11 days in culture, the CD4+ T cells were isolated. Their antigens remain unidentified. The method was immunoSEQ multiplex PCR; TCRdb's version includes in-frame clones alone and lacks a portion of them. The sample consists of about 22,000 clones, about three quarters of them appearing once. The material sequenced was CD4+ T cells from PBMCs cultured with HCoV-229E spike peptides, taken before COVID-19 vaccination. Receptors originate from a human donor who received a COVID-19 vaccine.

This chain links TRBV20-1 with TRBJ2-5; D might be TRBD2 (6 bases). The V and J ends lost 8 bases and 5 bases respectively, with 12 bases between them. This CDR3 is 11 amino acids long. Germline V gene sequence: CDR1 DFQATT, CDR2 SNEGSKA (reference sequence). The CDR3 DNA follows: TGCAGTCCTACTAGCCGGGAGACCCAGTACTTC. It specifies CSPTSRETQYF.

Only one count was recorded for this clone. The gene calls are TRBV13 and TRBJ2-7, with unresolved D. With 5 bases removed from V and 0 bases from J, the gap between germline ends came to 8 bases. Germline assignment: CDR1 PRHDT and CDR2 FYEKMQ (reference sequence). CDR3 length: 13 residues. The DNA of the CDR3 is TGTGCCAGCAGCCCAGCCTTCTCCTACGAGCAGTACTTC. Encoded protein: CASSPAFSYEQYF.

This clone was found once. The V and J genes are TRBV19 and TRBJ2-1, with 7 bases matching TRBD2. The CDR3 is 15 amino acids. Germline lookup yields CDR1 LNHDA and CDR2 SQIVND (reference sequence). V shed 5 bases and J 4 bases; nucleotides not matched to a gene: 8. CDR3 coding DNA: TGTGCCAGTAGTTTTGAGGGAGGGCCGTACAATGAGCAGTTCTTC. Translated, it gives CASSFEGGPYNEQFF.

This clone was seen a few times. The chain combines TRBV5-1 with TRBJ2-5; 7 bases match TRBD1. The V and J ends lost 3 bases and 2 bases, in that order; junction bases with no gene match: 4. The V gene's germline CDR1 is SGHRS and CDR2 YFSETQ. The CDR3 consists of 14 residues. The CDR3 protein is CASSWDSAQETQYF. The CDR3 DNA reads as TGCGCCAGCAGCTGGGACAGCGCTCAAGAGACCCAGTACTTC. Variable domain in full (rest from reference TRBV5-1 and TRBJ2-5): KAGVTQTPRYLIKTRGQQVTLSCSPISGHRSVSWYQQTPGQGLQFLFEYFSETQRNKGNFPGRFSGRQFSNSRSEMNVSTLELGDSALYLCASSWDSAQETQYFGPGTRLLVL.

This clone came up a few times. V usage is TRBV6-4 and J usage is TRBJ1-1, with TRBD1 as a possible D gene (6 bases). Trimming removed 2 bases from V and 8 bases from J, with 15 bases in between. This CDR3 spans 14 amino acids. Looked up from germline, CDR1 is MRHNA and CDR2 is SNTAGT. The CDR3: CASSDGTRTGEAFF. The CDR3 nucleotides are TGTGCCAGCAGTGACGGGACACGAACCGGGGAAGCTTTCTTT.

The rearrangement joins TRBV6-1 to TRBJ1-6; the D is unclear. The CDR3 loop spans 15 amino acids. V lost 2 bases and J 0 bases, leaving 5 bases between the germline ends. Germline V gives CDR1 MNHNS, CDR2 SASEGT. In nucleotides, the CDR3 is TGTGCCAGCAGTGAACGAAGCTCCTATAATTCACCCCTCCACTTT. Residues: CASSERSSYNSPLHF.

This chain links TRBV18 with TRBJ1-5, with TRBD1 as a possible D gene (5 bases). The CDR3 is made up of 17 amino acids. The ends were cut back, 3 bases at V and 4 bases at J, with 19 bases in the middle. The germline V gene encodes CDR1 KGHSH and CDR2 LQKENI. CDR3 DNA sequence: TGTGCCAGCTCACCGATTCGACCAGACAGTGTTAATCAGCCCCAGCATTTT. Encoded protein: CASSPIRPDSVNQPQHF.

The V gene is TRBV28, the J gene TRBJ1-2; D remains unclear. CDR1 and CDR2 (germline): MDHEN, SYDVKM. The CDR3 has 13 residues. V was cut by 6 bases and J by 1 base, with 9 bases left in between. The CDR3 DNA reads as TGTGCCAGCAGCCCTGACGGTAACTATGGCTACACCTTC. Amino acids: CASSPDGNYGYTF.

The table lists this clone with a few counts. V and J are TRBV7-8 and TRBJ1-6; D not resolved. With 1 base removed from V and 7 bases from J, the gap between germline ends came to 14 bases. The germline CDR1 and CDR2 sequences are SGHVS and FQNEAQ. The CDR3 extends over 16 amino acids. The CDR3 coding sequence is TGTGCCAGCAGCTTAGGTACGGGGTTCAGAAATTCACCCCTCCACTTT. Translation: CASSLGTGFRNSPLHF.

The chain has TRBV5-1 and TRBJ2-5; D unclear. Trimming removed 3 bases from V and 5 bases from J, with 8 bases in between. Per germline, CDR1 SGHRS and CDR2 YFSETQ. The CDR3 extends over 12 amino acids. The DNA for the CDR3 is TGCGCCAGCAGCTCCGAGCCGGAGACCCAGTACTTC. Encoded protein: CASSSEPETQYF.

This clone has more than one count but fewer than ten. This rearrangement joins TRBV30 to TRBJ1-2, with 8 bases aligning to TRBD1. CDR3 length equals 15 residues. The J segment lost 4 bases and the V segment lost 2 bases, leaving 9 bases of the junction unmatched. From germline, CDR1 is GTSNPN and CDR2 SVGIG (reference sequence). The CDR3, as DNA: TGTGCCTGGAGTACGCCAGGGGGCCAGAGCTATGGCTACACCTTC. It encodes CAWSTPGGQSYGYTF.

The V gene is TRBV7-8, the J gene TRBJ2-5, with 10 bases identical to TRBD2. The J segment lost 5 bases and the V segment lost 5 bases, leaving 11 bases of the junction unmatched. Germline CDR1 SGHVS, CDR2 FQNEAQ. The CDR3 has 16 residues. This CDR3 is CASSLSSGGAGETQYF. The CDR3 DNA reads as TGTGCCAGCAGCCTATCGAGCGGGGGGGCCGGGGAGACCCAGTACTTC.

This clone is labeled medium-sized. The CDR3 sequence is CASSCLAGVPHNEQFF. The CDR3, as DNA: TGTGCCAGTAGTTGTCTAGCGGGAGTTCCCCACAATGAGCAGTTCTTC. The rearrangement uses TRBV19 and TRBJ2-1, with 10 bases identical to TRBD2. V dropped 5 bases and J dropped 5; count of bases not matched to a gene: 9. The germline CDR1 and CDR2 sequences are LNHDA and SQIVND (reference sequence). The CDR3 totals 16 residues.

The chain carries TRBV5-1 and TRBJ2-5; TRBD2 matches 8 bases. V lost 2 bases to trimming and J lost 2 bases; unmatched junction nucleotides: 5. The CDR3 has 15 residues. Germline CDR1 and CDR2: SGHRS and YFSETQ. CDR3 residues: CASSLVASGQETQYF. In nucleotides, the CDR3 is TGCGCCAGCAGCTTAGTGGCTAGCGGGCAAGAGACCCAGTACTTC.